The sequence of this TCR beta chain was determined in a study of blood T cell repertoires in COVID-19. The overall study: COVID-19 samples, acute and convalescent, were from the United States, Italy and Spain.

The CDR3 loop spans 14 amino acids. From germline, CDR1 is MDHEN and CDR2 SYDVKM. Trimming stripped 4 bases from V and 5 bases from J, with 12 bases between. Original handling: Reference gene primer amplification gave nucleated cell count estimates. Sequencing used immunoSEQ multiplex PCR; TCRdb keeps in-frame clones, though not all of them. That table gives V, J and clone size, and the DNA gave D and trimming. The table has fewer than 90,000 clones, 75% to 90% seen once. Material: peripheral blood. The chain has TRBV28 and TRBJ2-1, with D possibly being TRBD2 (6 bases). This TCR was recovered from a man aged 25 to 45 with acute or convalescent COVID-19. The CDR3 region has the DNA TGTGCCAGCAGTTCGGGCGGGAAACACAATGAGCAGTTCTTC. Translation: CASSSGGKHNEQFF.